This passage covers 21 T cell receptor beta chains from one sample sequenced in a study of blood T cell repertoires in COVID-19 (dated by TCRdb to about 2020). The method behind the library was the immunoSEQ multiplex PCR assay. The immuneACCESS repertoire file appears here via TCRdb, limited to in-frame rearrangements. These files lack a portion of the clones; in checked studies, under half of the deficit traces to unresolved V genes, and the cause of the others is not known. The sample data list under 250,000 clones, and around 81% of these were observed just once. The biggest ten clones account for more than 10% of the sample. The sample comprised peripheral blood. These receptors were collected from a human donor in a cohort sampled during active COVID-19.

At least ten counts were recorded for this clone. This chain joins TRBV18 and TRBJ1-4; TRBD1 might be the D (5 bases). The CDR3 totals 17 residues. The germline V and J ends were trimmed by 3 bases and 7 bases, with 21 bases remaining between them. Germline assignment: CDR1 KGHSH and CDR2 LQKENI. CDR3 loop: CASSPSGRGTSLEKLFF. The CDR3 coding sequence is TGTGCCAGCTCACCTTCGGGCCGCGGGACCAGTCTTGAAAAACTGTTTTTT.

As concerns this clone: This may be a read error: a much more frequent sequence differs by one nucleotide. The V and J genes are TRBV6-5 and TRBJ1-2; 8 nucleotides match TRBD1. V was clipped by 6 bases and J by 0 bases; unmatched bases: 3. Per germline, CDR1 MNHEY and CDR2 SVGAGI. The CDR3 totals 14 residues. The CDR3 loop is CASSGDRPNYGYTF. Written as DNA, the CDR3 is TGTGCCAGCAGCGGGGACAGGCCTAACTATGGCTACACCTTC.

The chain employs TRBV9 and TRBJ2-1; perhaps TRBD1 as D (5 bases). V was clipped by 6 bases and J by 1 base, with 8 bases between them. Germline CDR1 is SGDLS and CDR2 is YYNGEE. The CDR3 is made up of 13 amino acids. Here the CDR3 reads CASTQGSYNEQFF. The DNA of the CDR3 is TGTGCCAGCACCCAGGGTTCCTACAATGAGCAGTTCTTC.

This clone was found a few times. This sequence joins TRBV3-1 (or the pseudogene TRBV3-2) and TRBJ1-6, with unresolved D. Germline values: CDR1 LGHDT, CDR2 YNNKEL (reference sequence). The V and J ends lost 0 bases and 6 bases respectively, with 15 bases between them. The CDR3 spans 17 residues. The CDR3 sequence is CASSQEIGTAFNSPLHF. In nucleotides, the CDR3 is TGTGCCAGCAGCCAAGAAATAGGAACAGCCTTTAATTCACCCCTCCACTTT.

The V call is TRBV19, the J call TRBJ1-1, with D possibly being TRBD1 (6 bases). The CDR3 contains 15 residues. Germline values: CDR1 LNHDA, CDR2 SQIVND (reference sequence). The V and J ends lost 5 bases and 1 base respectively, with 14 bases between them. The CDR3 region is CASSFYRVPNTEAFF. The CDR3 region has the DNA TGTGCCAGTAGTTTCTACAGGGTACCGAACACTGAAGCTTTCTTT. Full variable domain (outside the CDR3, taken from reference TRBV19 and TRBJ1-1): DGGITQSPKYLFRKEGQNVTLSCEQNLNHDAMYWYRQDPGQGLRLIYYSQIVNDFQKGDIAEGYSVSREKKESFPLTVTSAQKNPTAFYLCASSFYRVPNTEAFFGQGTRLTVV.

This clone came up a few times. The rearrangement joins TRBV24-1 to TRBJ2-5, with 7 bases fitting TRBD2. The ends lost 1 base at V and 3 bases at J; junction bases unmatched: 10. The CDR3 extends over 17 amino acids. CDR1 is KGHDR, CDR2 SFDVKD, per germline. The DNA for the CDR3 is TGTGCCACCAGTGATTTTATCTCCCCTGCGGGGGAAGAGACCCAGTACTTC. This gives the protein CATSDFISPAGEETQYF.

CDR3 DNA sequence: TGTGCCAGTAGTATGGACAGGGGACGGGATACGCAGTATTTT. Amino acid sequence: CASSMDRGRDTQYF. The chain recombines TRBV19 with TRBJ2-3; 9 bases line up with TRBD1. The CDR3 has 14 amino acids. Trimming took 3 bases from V and 6 from J; bases not matched to a gene: 4. CDR1 is LNHDA and CDR2 is SQIVND in the germline V gene (reference sequence).

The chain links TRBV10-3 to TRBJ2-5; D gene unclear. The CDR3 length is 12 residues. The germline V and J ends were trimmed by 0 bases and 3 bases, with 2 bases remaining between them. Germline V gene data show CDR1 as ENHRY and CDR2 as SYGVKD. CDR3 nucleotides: TGTGCCATCAGTGAGTCCAAAGAGACCCAGTACTTC. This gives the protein CAISESKETQYF.

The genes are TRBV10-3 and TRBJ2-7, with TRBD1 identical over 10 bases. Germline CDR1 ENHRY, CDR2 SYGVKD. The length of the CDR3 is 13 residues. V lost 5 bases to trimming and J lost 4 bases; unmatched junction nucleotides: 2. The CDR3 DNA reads TGTGCCATCAGTCGACAGGGGGCATACGAGCAGTACTTC. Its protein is CAISRQGAYEQYF.

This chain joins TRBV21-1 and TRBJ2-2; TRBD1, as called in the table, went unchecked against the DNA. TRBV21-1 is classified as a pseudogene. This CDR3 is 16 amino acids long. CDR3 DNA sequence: TGTGCCAGCAGCAAGGACGCCCAGGGGGCATTCGAGGAGCTGTTTTTT. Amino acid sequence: CASSKDAQGAFEELFF.

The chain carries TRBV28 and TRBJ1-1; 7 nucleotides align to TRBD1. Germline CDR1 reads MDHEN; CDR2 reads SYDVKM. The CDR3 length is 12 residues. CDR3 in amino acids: CASDREYTEAFF. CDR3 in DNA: TGTGCTAGTGACAGGGAGTACACTGAAGCTTTCTTT.

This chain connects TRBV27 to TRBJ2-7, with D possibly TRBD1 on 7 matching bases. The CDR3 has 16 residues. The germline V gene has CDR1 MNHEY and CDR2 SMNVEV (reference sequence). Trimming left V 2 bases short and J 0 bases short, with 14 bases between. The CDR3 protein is CASSLDPGGFSYEQYF. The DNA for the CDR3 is TGTGCCAGCAGTTTAGACCCAGGGGGGTTCTCCTACGAGCAGTACTTC.

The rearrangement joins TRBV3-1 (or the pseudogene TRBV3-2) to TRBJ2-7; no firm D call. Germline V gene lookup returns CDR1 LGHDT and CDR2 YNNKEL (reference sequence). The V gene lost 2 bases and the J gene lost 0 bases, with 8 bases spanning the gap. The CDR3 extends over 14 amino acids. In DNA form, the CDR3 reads TGTGCCAGCAGCCAACTGACAAACTCCTACGAGCAGTACTTC. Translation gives CASSQLTNSYEQYF.

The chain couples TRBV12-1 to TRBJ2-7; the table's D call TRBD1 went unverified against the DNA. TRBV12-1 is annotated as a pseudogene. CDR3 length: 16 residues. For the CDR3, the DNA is TGTGCCAGCAGCTCAACAGGGATTTCGGTAGGGTACGAGCAGTACTTC. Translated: CASSSTGISVGYEQYF.

CDR3 DNA sequence: TGTGCCAGCAGACCCTCCAGGGCTAGCAATCAGCCCCAGCATTTT. Amino acid sequence: CASRPSRASNQPQHF. This chain uses TRBV6-6 with TRBJ1-5; TRBD1 might be the D (5 bases). CDR1 and CDR2 from the germline V gene are MNHNY and SVGAGI (reference sequence). V lost 6 bases to trimming and J lost 0 bases, with 12 bases between them. This CDR3 has 15 residues.

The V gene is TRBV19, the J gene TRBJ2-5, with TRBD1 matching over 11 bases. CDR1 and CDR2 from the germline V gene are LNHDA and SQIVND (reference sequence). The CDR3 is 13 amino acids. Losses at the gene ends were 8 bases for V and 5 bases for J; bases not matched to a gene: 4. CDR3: CASWDRGIETQYF. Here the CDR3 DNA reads TGTGCCAGTTGGGACAGGGGGATCGAGACCCAGTACTTC.

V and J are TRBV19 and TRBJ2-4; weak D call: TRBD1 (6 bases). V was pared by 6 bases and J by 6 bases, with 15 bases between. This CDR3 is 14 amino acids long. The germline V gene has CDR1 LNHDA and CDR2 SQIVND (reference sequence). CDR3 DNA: TGTGCCAGTAGGGACAGACGAACGTTAAACATTCAGTACTTC. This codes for CASRDRRTLNIQYF.

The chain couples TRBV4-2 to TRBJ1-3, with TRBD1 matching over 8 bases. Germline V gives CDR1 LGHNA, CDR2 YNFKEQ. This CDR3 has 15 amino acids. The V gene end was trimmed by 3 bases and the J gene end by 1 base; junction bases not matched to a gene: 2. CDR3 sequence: CASSHRTGSGNTIYF. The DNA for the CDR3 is TGTGCCAGCAGCCACCGGACAGGGTCTGGAAACACCATATATTTT.

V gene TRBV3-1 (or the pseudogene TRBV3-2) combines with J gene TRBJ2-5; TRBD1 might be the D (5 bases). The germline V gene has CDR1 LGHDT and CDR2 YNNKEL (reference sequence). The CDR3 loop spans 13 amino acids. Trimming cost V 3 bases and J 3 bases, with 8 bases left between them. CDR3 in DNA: TGTGCCAGCAGCCAGATACAGGAAGAGACCCAGTACTTC. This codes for CASSQIQEETQYF.

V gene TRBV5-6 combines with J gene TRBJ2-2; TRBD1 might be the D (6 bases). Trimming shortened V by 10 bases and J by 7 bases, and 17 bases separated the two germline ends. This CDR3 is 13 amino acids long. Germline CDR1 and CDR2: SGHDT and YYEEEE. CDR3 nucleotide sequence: TGTGCCGGCAAAGGGGGATATGGCGGGGAGCTGTTTTTT. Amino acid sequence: CAGKGGYGGELFF. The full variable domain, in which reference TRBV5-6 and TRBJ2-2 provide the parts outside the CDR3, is DAGVTQSPTHLIKTRGQQVTLRCSPKSGHDTVSWYQQALGQGPQFIFQYYEEEERQRGNFPDRFSGHQFPNYSSELNVNALLLGDSALYLCAGKGGYGGELFFGEGSRLTVL.

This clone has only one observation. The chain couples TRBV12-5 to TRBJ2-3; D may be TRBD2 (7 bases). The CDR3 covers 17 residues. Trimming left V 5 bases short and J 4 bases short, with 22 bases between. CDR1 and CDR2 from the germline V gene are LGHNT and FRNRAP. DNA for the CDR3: TGTGCTAGTGGTGATACAAACGGGGGGCAAAATTCAGATACGCAGTATTTT. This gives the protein CASGDTNGGQNSDTQYF.